The 24 T cell receptor beta chains below all came from one sample that was sequenced in a study of siplizumab effects on memory and regulatory T cells (dated by TCRdb to the late 2010s). The library was produced with the immunoSEQ multiplex PCR assay. The table was pulled from immuneACCESS by TCRdb, which kept in-frame rearrangements only. Such tables lose some clones; where checked, under half of the loss comes from unresolved V genes, and the rest has no known cause. This sample holds roughly 92,000 clones; roughly 94% were observed only once. Approximately 1.5% of the sample belongs to the ten largest clones. Sequenced input: non-Treg CD4+ T cells sorted from blood. In light of the paper, this sample's cell subset or site label describes: FACS-sorted unstimulated CD4+ non-regulatory T cells. These TCRs come from a human donor in good health.

The rearrangement links TRBV4-1 to TRBJ2-1; 9 bases map to TRBD2. The CDR3 contains 16 residues. Losses at the gene ends were 1 base for V and 3 bases for J; bases not matched to a gene: 4. Germline loops: CDR1 MGHRA, CDR2 YSYEKL. The CDR3 nucleotides read TGCGCCAGCAGCCAAGTAGTTAGCGGGGGCTACAATGAGCAGTTCTTC. This gives the protein CASSQVVSGGYNEQFF.

The rearrangement uses TRBV29-1 and TRBJ1-1; tentatively, D is TRBD1 (6 bases). CDR1 SQVTM and CDR2 ANQGSEA come from the germline V gene. The CDR3 consists of 14 residues. V was trimmed by 4 bases and J by 1 base, leaving 13 bases between them. The CDR3 region is CSVGDTFSNTEAFF. In DNA form, the CDR3 reads TGCAGCGTTGGGGACACCTTTTCGAACACTGAAGCTTTCTTT.

The genes are TRBV6-5 and TRBJ1-4; D gene ambiguous. The CDR3 sequence is 12 residues long. Germline CDR1 reads MNHEY; CDR2 reads SVGAGI. V was trimmed by 3 bases and J by 7 bases, leaving 6 bases between them. Here the CDR3 DNA reads TGTGCCAGCAGTTATATTGGTGAAAAACTGTTTTTT. As protein: CASSYIGEKLFF.

CDR3 amino acids: CATTDRDYQETQYF. The CDR3, as DNA: TGTGCCACCACAGACAGGGACTACCAAGAGACCCAGTACTTC. The rearrangement uses TRBV2 and TRBJ2-5, with a weak D call TRBD1 (7 bases). CDR1 is SNHLY and CDR2 is FYNNEI in the germline V gene. V lost 10 bases, J lost 0 bases, and 15 bases lay in between. This CDR3 spans 14 amino acids.

The rearrangement links TRBV15 to TRBJ1-1; 9 bases map to TRBD1. CDR1 and CDR2 (germline): LNHNV, YYDKDF (reference sequence). CDR3 length equals 14 residues. V shed 2 bases and J 6 bases; nucleotides not matched to a gene: 4. CDR3 coding DNA: TGTGCCACCAGCAGACCGGGACAGGGCGCTGAAGCTTTCTTT. It yields the protein CATSRPGQGAEAFF.

CDR3 protein: CASSQDLPVYFGGTGSEKLFF. As DNA, the CDR3 is TGTGCCAGCAGCCAAGATCTCCCGGTGTACTTCGGTGGAACTGGTTCTGAAAAACTGTTTTTT. This rearrangement joins TRBV4-2 to TRBJ1-4; no definite D call. V lost 0 bases, J lost 7 bases, and 30 bases lay in between. Germline V lookup: CDR1 LGHNA, CDR2 YNFKEQ. The length of the CDR3 is 21 residues.

This clone has just one count. The rearrangement joins TRBV10-2 to TRBJ1-2; TRBD1 might be the D (6 bases). V lost 6 bases and J 3 bases, leaving 14 bases between the germline ends. This CDR3 region has 14 residues. The germline gives CDR1 WSHSY, CDR2 SAAADI. DNA for the CDR3: TGCGCCAGCAGGCAGGGGAAGGGTGACTATGGCTACACCTTC. Encoded protein: CASRQGKGDYGYTF.

The rearrangement joins TRBV7-8 to TRBJ2-1; the D gene is possibly TRBD1 (7 bases). The V end was cut by 5 bases, the J end by 0 bases, with 14 bases between. CDR1 and CDR2 (germline): SGHVS, FQNEAQ. The CDR3 spans 16 residues. The CDR3 here is CASSQGGIYSYNEQFF. CDR3 nucleotides: TGTGCCAGCAGCCAGGGGGGCATATACTCCTACAATGAGCAGTTCTTC.

The V and J genes are TRBV28 and TRBJ2-7, with TRBD1 identical over 9 bases. Germline V gene data show CDR1 as MDHEN and CDR2 as SYDVKM. This CDR3 comprises 16 residues. Trimming took 5 bases from V and 0 from J; bases not matched to a gene: 8. CDR3 in amino acids: CASSTNGQGPSYEQYF. The CDR3 region has the DNA TGTGCCAGCAGTACAAATGGACAGGGGCCCTCCTACGAGCAGTACTTC. Looking up the rest from reference TRBV28 and TRBJ2-7 gives the full variable domain: DVKVTQSSRYLVKRTGEKVFLECVQDMDHENMFWYRQDPGLGLRLIYFSYDVKMKEKGDIPEGYSVSREKKERFSLILESASTNQTSMYLCASSTNGQGPSYEQYFGPGTRLTVT.

V and J are TRBV27 and TRBJ2-3; D might be TRBD1 (5 bases). V lost 3 bases and J 1 base, leaving 26 bases between the germline ends. The germline CDR1 and CDR2 sequences are MNHEY and SMNVEV (reference sequence). The CDR3 totals 20 residues. CDR3 sequence: CASSLGGLAEWVQGTDTQYF. The DNA of the CDR3 is TGTGCCAGCAGTTTGGGTGGGCTGGCGGAATGGGTACAGGGCACAGATACGCAGTATTTT.

The rearrangement joins TRBV19 to TRBJ1-2; D is unclear. CDR1 LNHDA and CDR2 SQIVND come from the germline V gene (reference sequence). The CDR3 runs to 15 residues. Trimming stripped 0 bases from V and 6 bases from J, with 14 bases between. The CDR3 protein is CASSIDPLDWHGYTF. CDR3 nucleotide sequence: TGTGCCAGTAGTATAGATCCCCTCGATTGGCATGGCTACACCTTC.

This clone appeared a single time. The chain links TRBV10-1 to TRBJ2-7, with D perhaps matching TRBD1 (6 bases). The CDR3 has 14 amino acids. CDR1 is WNHNN, CDR2 SYGVQD, per germline (reference sequence). V gave up 1 base and J gave up 2 bases, with 9 bases separating them. The CDR3 sequence is CASSEYRVAYEQYF. The CDR3, as DNA: TGCGCCAGCAGTGAGTACAGGGTGGCCTACGAGCAGTACTTC.

This clone appeared a single time. This chain uses TRBV5-1 with TRBJ1-2; D is ambiguous. From germline, CDR1 is SGHRS and CDR2 YFSETQ. The CDR3 contains 13 residues. Trimming pared 0 bases from V and 7 bases from J, leaving 10 bases between. The CDR3 loop is CASSLGGSAGYTF. The CDR3 DNA follows: TGCGCCAGCAGCTTGGGCGGGAGCGCTGGCTACACCTTC.

The chain uses TRBV9 and TRBJ2-5; 8 positions agree with TRBD2. The CDR3 contains 17 residues. Germline CDR1 and CDR2: SGDLS and YYNGEE. After removal of 0 bases from V and 5 bases from J, the junction contained 12 bases not matched to a gene. The CDR3 bases are TGTGCCAGCAGCGTAGGGTCGGCGAGCGGGAGCCGGGAGACCCAGTACTTC. This translates into CASSVGSASGSRETQYF.

The chain recombines TRBV19 with TRBJ2-1; the D gene is possibly TRBD1 (6 bases). The CDR3 runs 12 residues. Germline-derived CDR1 and CDR2 are LNHDA and SQIVND (reference sequence). V gave up 4 bases and J gave up 9 bases, with 10 bases separating them. CDR3 DNA: TGTGCCAGTAGTAGCAGGGGTGGTGAGCAGTTCTTC. This codes for CASSSRGGEQFF.

This chain joins TRBV6-1 and TRBJ1-2; TRBD1 matches 7 bases. Germline V gene sequence: CDR1 MNHNS, CDR2 SASEGT. The CDR3 has 14 residues. The trim removed 6 bases at V and 4 bases at J, leaving 8 bases unmatched. The CDR3 sequence: CASRRDREVYGYTF. The CDR3, as DNA: TGTGCCAGCAGGAGAGACAGGGAGGTCTATGGCTACACCTTC.

This chain uses TRBV2 with TRBJ1-1; a weak D match, TRBD1 (5 bases). CDR1 is SNHLY and CDR2 is FYNNEI in the germline V gene. The CDR3 is 15 amino acids. V lost 3 bases to trimming and J lost 0 bases, with 11 bases between them. The CDR3 sequence: CASSDRKGMNTEAFF. The CDR3 nucleotides are TGTGCCAGCAGTGACAGAAAGGGGATGAACACTGAAGCTTTCTTT. Supplemented by reference TRBV2 and TRBJ1-1, the full variable domain reads EPEVTQTPSHQVTQMGQEVILRCVPISNHLYFYWYRQILGQKVEFLVSFYNNEISEKSEIFDDQFSVERPDGSNFTLKIRSTKLEDSAMYFCASSDRKGMNTEAFFGQGTRLTVV.

The V and J genes are TRBV5-4 and TRBJ2-7; D assignment may be TRBD1 or TRBD2 (6 bases each). The CDR3 is made up of 14 amino acids. CDR1 SGHNT and CDR2 YYREEE come from the germline V gene (reference sequence). The V and J ends lost 4 bases and 2 bases respectively, with 13 bases between them. The DNA of the CDR3 is TGTGCCAGCAGCCTTATAGGGGGGCCCTACGAGCAGTACTTC. This encodes CASSLIGGPYEQYF.

About this clone: Distinct nucleotide sequences in the sample also encode this CDR3. The V and J genes are TRBV28 and TRBJ2-1; D gene uncertain. V was trimmed by 7 bases and J by 0 bases, leaving 10 bases between them. The germline gives CDR1 MDHEN, CDR2 SYDVKM. This CDR3 contains 14 residues. The CDR3 DNA reads TGTGCCAGCAAGAGCCCGAGCTCCTACAATGAGCAGTTCTTC. It codes for CASKSPSSYNEQFF.

The chain has TRBV7-2 and TRBJ2-5; D not resolved. The ends were cut back, 0 bases at V and 5 bases at J, with 7 bases in the middle. The CDR3 consists of 13 residues. Germline V gene sequence: CDR1 SGHTA, CDR2 FQGNSA. In DNA, the CDR3 is TGTGCCAGCAGCTTAGCGCTCCGGGAGACCCAGTACTTC. Its translation: CASSLALRETQYF.

The gene calls are TRBV5-4 and TRBJ2-2; D remains unclear. Germline V gene lookup returns CDR1 SGHNT and CDR2 YYREEE (reference sequence). Trimming stripped 3 bases from V and 1 base from J, with 10 bases between. There are 15 residues in the CDR3. The CDR3 loop reads CASSYVQQNTGELFF. In DNA, the CDR3 is TGTGCCAGCAGCTATGTTCAGCAGAACACCGGGGAGCTGTTTTTT.

The chain joins TRBV5-1 to TRBJ2-7; perhaps TRBD2 as D (5 bases). From germline, CDR1 is SGHRS and CDR2 YFSETQ. This CDR3 is built from 14 residues. The V end was cut by 4 bases, the J end by 4 bases, with 15 bases between. The CDR3 region has the DNA TGCGCCAGCAGCAGTGAGGGTAGCCGGTACGAGCAGTACTTC. It specifies CASSSEGSRYEQYF. The whole variable domain, filled in from reference TRBV5-1 and TRBJ2-7, reads KAGVTQTPRYLIKTRGQQVTLSCSPISGHRSVSWYQQTPGQGLQFLFEYFSETQRNKGNFPGRFSGRQFSNSRSEMNVSTLELGDSALYLCASSSEGSRYEQYFGPGTRLTVT.

The V and J genes are TRBV2 and TRBJ1-1; 7 bases map to TRBD1. The CDR3 has 13 residues. Looked up from germline, CDR1 is SNHLY and CDR2 is FYNNEI. With V trimmed by 0 bases and J by 8 bases, 3 bases remained unmatched. The CDR3 nucleotides read TGTGCCAGCAGTGAAGCGCGACAGGGAGAAGCTTTCTTT. Translating gives CASSEARQGEAFF.

This chain joins TRBV6-6 and TRBJ1-2, with D possibly being TRBD1 (5 bases). CDR1 MNHNY and CDR2 SVGAGI come from the germline V gene (reference sequence). The ends were cut back, 7 bases at V and 8 bases at J, with 14 bases in the middle. There are 12 residues in the CDR3. The CDR3 sequence: CASTSLGDGYTF. The CDR3 DNA reads as TGTGCCAGCACCTCACTAGGGGACGGCTACACCTTC.